A selection of T cell receptor beta chains follows, all from one sample in a study of blood T cell repertoires in COVID-19. Some clones are missing from TCRdb's copy, which holds only in-frame ones; the method was immunoSEQ multiplex PCR. The sample yields approximately 130,000 clones, 86% seen once. Input material: peripheral blood. These receptors came from a woman in her forties or fifties who had recovered from COVID-19. CDR3s include the opening cysteine and the closing phenylalanine or tryptophan. The D gene is left open where the match is weak. Only some rows state a clone size, as once, few, many or a class for expanded clones.

abundance	v_gene	j_gene	d_gene	CDR3aa	CDR3nt
-	TRBV10-3	TRBJ1-5	TRBD1	CAISEARQGFNQPQHF	TGTGCCATCAGTGAGGCAAGACAGGGGTTCAATCAGCCCCAGCATTTT
-	TRBV6-5	TRBJ1-1	TRBD1	CASSYSRQGEAFF	TGTGCCAGCAGTTACTCGAGACAGGGCGAAGCTTTCTTT
-	TRBV4-1	TRBJ1-5	-	CASSQVPLLQGSQPQHF	TGCGCCAGCAGCCAAGTTCCCCTCCTACAGGGTTCTCAGCCCCAGCATTTT
once	TRBV15	TRBJ1-3	TRBD1	CATSSKSGTGFPGNTIYF	TGTGCCACCAGCAGCAAATCCGGGACAGGGTTCCCTGGAAACACCATATATTTT
-	TRBV7-8	TRBJ2-3	-	CASSFSEGYTDTQYF	TGTGCCAGCAGCTTTAGTGAGGGTTACACAGATACGCAGTATTTT
once	TRBV10-3	TRBJ1-1	-	CAISVTGVNTEAFF	TGTGCCATCAGTGTTACAGGAGTGAACACTGAAGCTTTCTTT
-	TRBV11-2	TRBJ2-4	-	CASSPGTSVAKNIQYF	TGTGCCAGCAGCCCCGGGACATCGGTAGCCAAAAACATTCAGTACTTC
-	TRBV11-1	TRBJ2-1	TRBD2	CASSFGGNSGRREQFF	TGTGCCAGCAGCTTCGGGGGGAATAGCGGGAGGAGAGAGCAGTTCTTC
-	TRBV27	TRBJ1-6	-	CASSRSGGNSPLHF	TGTGCCAGCAGTCGCAGCGGGGGGAATTCACCCCTCCACTTT
-	TRBV12-3/TRBV12-4	TRBJ1-6	-	CASSSTPNSPLHF	TGTGCCAGCAGTTCGACTCCAAATTCACCCCTCCACTTT
-	TRBV7-8	TRBJ2-3	TRBD2	CASRPLRGLAADTQYF	TGTGCCAGCCGACCGCTGAGAGGACTAGCGGCAGATACGCAGTATTTT
-	TRBV7-3	TRBJ2-1	-	CASSSKGEGSYNEQFF	TGTGCCAGCAGCTCAAAGGGAGAGGGCTCCTACAATGAGCAGTTCTTC
-	TRBV11-1	TRBJ2-6	TRBD1	CASSGQGGSGANVLTF	TGTGCCAGCAGCGGACAGGGGGGATCTGGGGCCAACGTCCTGACTTTC
-	TRBV19	TRBJ2-2	TRBD2	CASSILDGRTNTGELFF	TGTGCCAGTAGTATCCTCGACGGGAGGACGAACACCGGGGAGCTGTTTTTT
-	TRBV19	TRBJ1-1	-	CASSSGPEAFF	TGTGCCAGTAGCAGCGGGCCCGAAGCTTTCTTT
-	TRBV12-3/TRBV12-4	TRBJ1-2	-	CASSPTQGYGYTF	TGTGCCAGCAGTCCAACTCAGGGGTATGGCTACACCTTC
-	TRBV6-6	TRBJ1-3	-	CASSYSSRSGNTIYF	TGTGCCAGCAGTTACTCCTCTAGATCTGGAAACACCATATATTTT
-	TRBV12-3/TRBV12-4	TRBJ1-2	TRBD1	CASSLTGGLGYTF	TGTGCCAGCAGCCTGACAGGGGGCCTTGGCTACACCTTC
-	TRBV13	TRBJ2-1	TRBD2	CASSSGLGYDEQFF	TGTGCCAGCAGCTCGGGACTAGGATACGATGAGCAGTTCTTC
-	TRBV11-2	TRBJ1-3	-	CASRRQGRVTGNTIYF	TGTGCCAGCAGACGTCAGGGGAGAGTCACTGGAAACACCATATATTTT
-	TRBV5-1	TRBJ1-1	-	CASSWQGTDEAFF	TGCGCCAGCAGCTGGCAGGGAACTGATGAAGCTTTCTTT
few	TRBV11-2	TRBJ1-2	-	CASSLDGAGYDGYTF	TGTGCCAGCAGCTTAGATGGCGCAGGATACGATGGCTACACCTTC
-	TRBV19	TRBJ1-6	-	CASSMGGVNSPLHF	TGTGCCAGTAGTATGGGGGGGGTTAATTCACCCCTCCACTTT
-	TRBV3-1/TRBV3-2	TRBJ1-2	TRBD1	CASSLGTGPFGYTF	TGTGCCAGCAGCCTCGGGACAGGTCCCTTCGGCTACACCTTC